This is a list of T cell receptor beta chains from one sample in a study of T cell clones after liver transplantation. Sequencing used immunoSEQ multiplex PCR; TCRdb keeps in-frame clones, though not all of them. The data contain over 45,000 clones, 55% to 75% of them singletons. The sequences come from CD4+ T cells from blood, collected around 4.5 years after liver transplant. The receptors derive from a human patient who received a liver transplant. Some T cells may be supplied by the graft donor. CDR3s include the opening cysteine and the closing phenylalanine or tryptophan. A D gene is named only where the DNA matches it firmly. Clone size is stated in some rows and not others, as once, few, many or a class when expanded.

J | size | D | V | CDR3 | DNA
TRBJ1-6 | . | . | TRBV7-8 | CASSLGGTGRAARNSPLHF | TGTGCCAGCAGCTTAGGAGGGACCGGCCGTGCGGCTCGTAATTCACCCCTCCACTTT
TRBJ1-1 | . | . | TRBV6-5 | CASSYSMQSHTEAFF | TGTGCCAGCAGTTACTCGATGCAGTCACACACTGAAGCTTTCTTT
TRBJ2-7 | once | . | TRBV6-5 | CASRDRYEQYF | TGTGCCAGCAGGGACAGATACGAGCAGTACTTC
TRBJ1-5 | . | . | TRBV6-1 | CATLMGAFGGQPQHF | TGTGCCACCTTGATGGGGGCCTTTGGCGGTCAGCCCCAGCATTTT
TRBJ2-6 | . | . | TRBV6-1 | CASSELGGANVLTF | TGTGCCAGCAGTGAGTTGGGTGGGGCCAACGTCCTGACTTTC
TRBJ1-4 | . | TRBD1 | TRBV7-2 | CASSPGTAINEKLFF | TGTGCCAGCAGCCCTGGGACAGCAATCAATGAAAAACTGTTTTTT
TRBJ2-4 | . | . | TRBV4-1 | CASSQDLGGGAKNIQYF | TGCGCCAGCAGCCAAGATCTGGGAGGGGGAGCCAAAAACATTCAGTACTTC
TRBJ2-7 | . | . | TRBV18 | CASSPVMAGSHEQYF | TGTGCCAGCTCACCAGTCATGGCAGGGAGCCACGAGCAGTACTTC
TRBJ1-4 | . | TRBD1 | TRBV4-1 | CASSQPNLYPGDSATNEKLFF | TGCGCCAGCAGCCAACCAAACCTCTACCCGGGGGACAGTGCAACTAATGAAAAACTGTTTTTT
TRBJ2-2 | . | . | TRBV7-2 | CASSLSVRGGELFF | TGTGCCAGCAGCTTATCTGTGCGGGGCGGGGAGCTGTTTTTT
TRBJ2-3 | few | TRBD2 | TRBV6-4 | CASSSGGRSTDTQYF | TGTGCCAGCAGTTCGGGGGGTCGATCCACAGATACGCAGTATTTT
TRBJ1-4 | . | . | TRBV5-5 | CASSSPTGLMFF | TGTGCCAGCAGCTCCCCGACAGGTTTAATGTTTTTT
TRBJ2-1 | . | TRBD1 | TRBV5-1 | CASRTNTGGSEQFF | TGCGCCAGCAGAACCAACACAGGGGGGAGTGAGCAGTTCTTC
TRBJ1-5 | . | . | TRBV6-1 | CASSGQVGQPQHF | TGTGCCAGCAGTGGACAAGTAGGACAGCCCCAGCATTTT
TRBJ1-6 | . | TRBD1 | TRBV2 | CASGGQGGNSPLHF | TGTGCCAGCGGGGGACAGGGTGGAAATTCACCCCTCCACTTT
TRBJ2-3 | . | TRBD2 | TRBV2 | CASSATSGVQTDTQYF | TGTGCCAGCAGTGCGACTAGCGGGGTTCAGACAGATACGCAGTATTTT
TRBJ1-5 | . | . | TRBV27 | CASRRGSNQPQHF | TGTGCCAGCCGAAGGGGAAGCAATCAGCCCCAGCATTTT
TRBJ1-2 | . | TRBD1 | TRBV4-1 | CASSQDPDRGDYGYTF | TGCGCCAGCAGCCAAGATCCAGACAGGGGAGACTATGGCTACACCTTC
TRBJ1-4 | . | . | TRBV18 | CASSRNSQGEKLFF | TGTGCCAGCTCACGAAATTCCCAAGGGGAAAAACTGTTTTTT
TRBJ1-1 | few | TRBD1 | TRBV5-4 | CASSLEGARNTEAFF | TGTGCCAGCAGCTTGGAGGGGGCTCGAAACACTGAAGCTTTCTTT
TRBJ2-2 | . | . | TRBV7-9 | CASSLAFTGGELFF | TGTGCCAGCAGCTTAGCCTTCACAGGCGGGGAGCTGTTTTTT
TRBJ2-2 | . | TRBD1 | TRBV28 | CASSFNRGPNTGELFF | TGTGCCAGCAGTTTCAACAGGGGTCCGAACACCGGGGAGCTGTTTTTT
TRBJ1-5 | . | TRBD1 | TRBV28 | CASSSTGGAQPQHF | TGTGCCAGCAGTTCAACAGGGGGCGCACAGCCCCAGCATTTT
TRBJ1-2 | . | . | TRBV9 | CASSGSRVGRASYGYTF | TGTGCCAGCAGCGGTAGCCGTGTGGGCAGGGCTAGCTATGGCTACACCTTC
TRBJ2-6 | . | . | TRBV6-4 | CASSDSPPQGVMPGANVLTF | TGTGCCAGCAGTGACTCACCCCCACAGGGAGTGATGCCTGGGGCCAACGTCCTGACTTTC
TRBJ1-2 | . | . | TRBV15 | CATSRGKARADYGYTF | TGTGCCACCAGCAGAGGCAAGGCCAGGGCCGACTATGGCTACACCTTC
TRBJ1-1 | . | . | TRBV6-4 | CASRETFGAEAFF | TGTGCCAGCCGTGAGACATTCGGGGCTGAAGCTTTCTTT
TRBJ2-1 | few | . | TRBV4-2 | CASSQDAGAHNEQFF | TGTGCCAGCAGCCAAGATGCGGGGGCCCACAATGAGCAGTTCTTC
TRBJ1-2 | . | . | TRBV6-5 | CASSYVLGGGYTF | TGTGCCAGCAGTTACGTTTTGGGAGGAGGCTACACCTTC
TRBJ1-5 | . | . | TRBV30 | CALGSGYSNQPQHF | TGTGCCCTGGGGTCAGGCTATAGCAATCAGCCCCAGCATTTT
TRBJ1-5 | . | . | TRBV28 | CASRSGVGQPQHF | TGTGCCAGCAGATCAGGGGTGGGTCAGCCCCAGCATTTT
TRBJ2-7 | . | . | TRBV7-9 | CASSPSFSGQYF | TGTGCCAGCAGCCCGTCTTTTAGCGGGCAGTACTTC
TRBJ1-1 | . | . | TRBV11-2 | CASSSDSRNTEAFF | TGTGCCAGCAGCTCGGACAGCCGGAACACTGAAGCTTTCTTT
TRBJ2-1 | medium-sized | TRBD2 | TRBV11-2 | CASSLELSGAYNEQFF | TGTGCCAGCAGCTTAGAACTTAGCGGGGCTTACAATGAGCAGTTCTTC
TRBJ1-5 | . | . | TRBV19 | CASSMMRGSNQPQHF | TGTGCCAGTAGTATGATGCGGGGTAGCAATCAGCCCCAGCATTTT
TRBJ2-7 | . | TRBD1 | TRBV18 | CASSPTGQGYEQYF | TGTGCCAGCTCACCTACGGGACAGGGGTACGAGCAGTACTTC
TRBJ2-3 | . | . | TRBV11-3 | CASSQRGAGGTDTQYF | TGTGCCAGCAGCCAGAGGGGTGCAGGGGGCACAGATACGCAGTATTTT